A single sample gave rise to the 10 T cell receptor beta chains below, sequenced in a study of cytomegalovirus exposure and HLA in healthy donors (dated by TCRdb to about 2017). The library was prepared using the immunoSEQ multiplex PCR assay. For the multiplex PCR, a mixture combining 60 forward primers for TCR Vbeta segments and 13 reverse primers for TCR Jbeta segments was used. TCRdb took over this immuneACCESS table, retaining in-frame rearrangements with V and J assigned. Such tables are incomplete; in checked studies, under half of the missing clones stem from an unresolved V gene, and the remainder is unexplained. In all, the sample holds approximately 110,000 clones, and just over 15% of those were seen once. The ten largest clones take up over 1.5% of the sample. The material sequenced was PBMCs. Receptors originate from a woman in her late teens or twenties in good health and CMV-seronegative.

The sample holds a few counts of this clone. V is TRBV2 and J is TRBJ2-3; D might be TRBD2 (5 bases). The CDR3 runs 15 residues. The germline V and J ends were trimmed by 6 bases and 3 bases, with 16 bases remaining between them. CDR1 is SNHLY and CDR2 is FYNNEI in the germline V gene. CDR3 bases: TGTGCCAGCAGCCTCTCGGGGTTTTGTACAGATACGCAGTATTTT. This encodes CASSLSGFCTDTQYF.

This clone has a handful of counts. This chain links TRBV6-5 with TRBJ1-1, with D possibly matching TRBD1 (5 bases). Trimming removed 5 bases from V and 1 base from J, with 11 bases in between. The CDR3 has 14 residues. Germline V gene lookup returns CDR1 MNHEY and CDR2 SVGAGI. The CDR3 here is CASSDWGENTEAFF. The CDR3 nucleotides are TGTGCCAGCAGTGACTGGGGGGAGAACACTGAAGCTTTCTTT.

This clone was found a few times. CDR3 loop: CASSLGVAGGGEQYF. The CDR3 coding sequence is TGCGCCAGCAGCTTGGGGGTGGCGGGGGGTGGCGAGCAGTACTTC. This chain uses TRBV5-1 with TRBJ2-7; 8 bases align to TRBD2. Germline V gene sequence: CDR1 SGHRS, CDR2 YFSETQ. V was pared by 0 bases and J by 6 bases, with 8 bases of the junction left unmatched. The CDR3 length is 15 residues.

This clone is medium-sized (0.01 to 0.1%). The gene calls are TRBV4-2 and TRBJ2-1, with D tentatively TRBD2 (6 bases). The CDR3 has 16 residues. V was cut by 0 bases and J by 0 bases, with 9 bases left in between. Germline loops: CDR1 LGHNA, CDR2 YNFKEQ. The CDR3 loop is CASSQDAGSSYNEQFF. CDR3 DNA sequence: TGTGCCAGCAGCCAAGATGCGGGGAGCTCCTACAATGAGCAGTTCTTC.

This sequence joins TRBV7-3 and TRBJ2-1; weak D call: TRBD2 (6 bases). V shed 1 base and J shed 12 bases, with 16 bases lying between them. CDR3 size: 14 residues. Germline V CDR1 and CDR2: SGHTA, FQGTGA. CDR3 coding DNA: TGTGCCAGCAGCTTAATTCCGGCCGTGGGGGGGCAGTTCTTC. It codes for CASSLIPAVGGQFF.

This clone was observed a handful of times. The chain combines TRBV30 with TRBJ2-1; D is perhaps TRBD1 (5 bases). The CDR3 consists of 14 residues. The ends were cut back, 2 bases at V and 2 bases at J, with 10 bases in the middle. The germline CDR1 and CDR2 sequences are GTSNPN and SVGIG (reference sequence). This chain's CDR3 is CAWSHPGTYNEQFF. The CDR3 region has the DNA TGTGCCTGGAGTCACCCAGGGACCTACAATGAGCAGTTCTTC.

The chain is built from TRBV28 and TRBJ2-7; no definite D call. Germline V gives CDR1 MDHEN, CDR2 SYDVKM. The CDR3 sequence is 10 residues long. V was trimmed by 7 bases and J by 5 bases, leaving 6 bases between them. CDR3 protein: CASMGNEQYF. The CDR3 coding sequence is TGTGCCAGCATGGGCAACGAGCAGTACTTC.

This chain connects TRBV19 to TRBJ2-7, with a weak D call TRBD1 (5 bases). The CDR3 contains 13 residues. The germline V gene has CDR1 LNHDA and CDR2 SQIVND (reference sequence). The V gene lost 10 bases and the J gene lost 3 bases, with 16 bases spanning the gap. Here the CDR3 DNA reads TGTGCCACCAAGTCGGACATGGACTACGAGCAGTACTTC. Translating gives CATKSDMDYEQYF.

The chain combines TRBV6-5 with TRBJ2-7, with D possibly TRBD2 on 6 matching bases. V lost 5 bases, J lost 9 bases, and 20 bases lay in between. There are 14 residues in the CDR3. Germline-derived CDR1 and CDR2 are MNHEY and SVGAGI. CDR3 loop: CASSPSWDFNAQYF. CDR3 coding DNA: TGTGCCAGCAGTCCGTCTTGGGACTTTAATGCGCAGTACTTC.

CDR3 protein: CASGTGAYEQYF. The CDR3, as DNA: TGCGCCAGTGGGACGGGAGCCTACGAGCAGTACTTC. V usage is TRBV5-1 and J usage is TRBJ2-7, with a possible D match to TRBD2 (6 bases). In germline, CDR1 is SGHRS, CDR2 YFSETQ. Trimming removed 8 bases at V and 2 bases at J, with 11 bases between. The CDR3 is 12 amino acids.